This T cell receptor beta chain originates from a study of T-cell memory formation after mild COVID-19 (dated by TCRdb to the early 2020s). Regarding the research as a whole: Most TCR sequence clusters were specific to one of the two donors. T-cell clones expanding and contracting after mild COVID-19 in two donors were tracked by longitudinal TCRalpha and TCRbeta repertoire sequencing. Two young, previously healthy adult volunteers, one female and one male, were included in the cohort. Study-wide findings and limitations: Balanced CD4/CD8 phenotypes were observed for clones contracting from day 15 to 85, whereas a bias towards CD4+ was observed for a second wave of clones expanding from day 15 to 37. SARS-CoV-2 specificity was not confirmed for the second-wave clones peaking on day 37. The study included only a couple of mild cases, and larger cohorts that include severe cases with pre-infection samples were judged to be necessary. Contracting CD4+ clones were located mainly in the CM and EM memory subsets, whereas CD8+ clones were found to be enriched in EMRA. Some responding clones were detected in pre-infection memory, suggesting pre-existing cross-reactive memory T cells joined the SARS-CoV-2 response.

V drops 2 bases and J drops 3 bases, leaving 13 bases in between. The CDR3 sequence holds 14 residues, the cysteine and phenylalanine included. This entry keeps only the CDR3 DNA: 42 bases, framed from base 1. CDR1 and CDR2 are drawn from the germline V gene (reference sequence): DFQATT, SNEGSKA. A word on this clonotype: No cognate antigen has been identified for it. Base qualities are not provided; no much larger clone lies one nucleotide away.

Sequenced using an Illumina NovaSeq 6000. TCRalpha and TCRbeta cDNA libraries were built by 5'RACE with constant-segment primers, adding sample barcodes and unique molecular identifiers. Trizol reagent was used to extract RNA from every sample. Libraries were amplified in two PCR steps, with a second sample barcode and Illumina TruSeq adapters added in the second step. Sequencing of the libraries was done on an Illumina NovaSeq, producing 2 x 150 bp paired-end reads. Turning to the authors' computational methods: The reads were demultiplexed and collapsed into UMI-guided consensus sequences using migec v1.2.7. With mixcr v2.1.11, UMI consensuses were aligned to TRA and TRB V and J templates and assembled into clonotypes. Clonotypes were classified as expanded or contracted when called significant by both edgeR and NoisET, with noise models trained on biological replicates. For edgeR calls, the cutoffs were a false discovery rate-adjusted p below 0.01 and a log2 fold-change threshold of 1. As an exploratory analysis of dynamics, max-normalized trajectories of the 1000 most abundant clonotypes were examined with PCA combined with hierarchical clustering. Separately sequenced CD4+ and CD8+ repertoires were used to assign the CD4 or CD8 phenotype of responding clones. TCRdb trimmed public reads at Q25 via fastp, called clones via MiXCR and kept in-frame beta chains. Rows matching on CDR3 protein sequence are summarized as one entry with the most common DNA and genes. V and J calls and clone size were set by TCRdb, not the authors. This sample lists approximately 560,000 distinct CDR3 sequences; 17% were detected once. Of the sample, roughly 8.2% falls within the top ten clones.

Ficoll-Paque density gradient centrifugation was the method used to isolate PBMCs. The sample taken for sequencing was PBMCs or a T cell subset sorted from them (not recorded which). The sequence was obtained from an adult woman who had mild COVID-19 (a few samples of this study predate the infection). The sample titles of this study are shuffled in the database, so cell type and time point are left out; the donor was told from shared clones. The chain uses TRBV20-1 and TRBJ2-5; the D segment could be TRBD1, given 6 matching bases. The CDR3: CSARRGHSKETQYF. The sequenced DNA is TGCAGTGCTAGAAGGGGACATTCTAAAGAGACCCAGTACTTC.